A selection of T cell receptor beta chains follows, all from one sample in a study of OX40 agonist ivuxolimab in advanced cancers. Only in-frame clones appear in the TCRdb table, and some are missing; sequencing was by immunoSEQ multiplex PCR. This table has 60,000 to 90,000 clones, under 90% appearing once. The starting material was CD4+ or CD8+ T cells sorted from blood, obtained in a trial of the OX40 agonist ivuxolimab. These receptors originate from an adult with an advanced solid tumor such as melanoma, head and neck, liver or kidney cancer. Each CDR3 is given with its conserved first and last residue. Fields, in order: D gene, J gene, V gene, CDR3 protein, CDR3 DNA. A D gene is named only where the DNA matches it firmly.

D: -; J: TRBJ2-5; V: TRBV5-1; CDR3: CASSPGSPQETQYF; DNA: TGCGCCAGCAGCCCGGGGAGCCCCCAAGAGACCCAGTACTTC
D: -; J: TRBJ2-7; V: TRBV19; CDR3: CASSKTPRGVYEQYF; DNA: TGTGCCAGTAGCAAAACCCCCAGGGGAGTCTACGAGCAGTACTTC
D: -; J: TRBJ1-5; V: TRBV7-8; CDR3: CASSLQGWDQPQHF; DNA: TGTGCCAGCAGCTTACAGGGGTGGGATCAGCCCCAGCATTTT
D: -; J: TRBJ2-3; V: TRBV5-1; CDR3: CASSLSDTQYF; DNA: TGCGCCAGCAGCTTGAGCGATACGCAGTATTTT
D: -; J: TRBJ2-3; V: TRBV7-2; CDR3: CASSLQGTAHLYF; DNA: TGTGCCAGCAGCTTACAAGGGACCGCTCATTTGTATTTT
D: TRBD2; J: TRBJ2-3; V: TRBV5-4; CDR3: CASSLGLAGALSTDTQYF; DNA: TGTGCCAGCAGCTTAGGACTAGCGGGGGCCCTTAGCACAGATACGCAGTATTTT
D: -; J: TRBJ1-1; V: TRBV4-3; CDR3: CASSSRRNTEAFF; DNA: TGCGCCAGCAGTTCGCGTCGGAACACTGAAGCTTTCTTT
D: TRBD1; J: TRBJ1-4; V: TRBV7-6; CDR3: CASSPKVDRGTEKLFF; DNA: TGTGCCAGCAGCCCCAAGGTGGACAGGGGAACCGAAAAACTGTTTTTT
D: -; J: TRBJ1-2; V: TRBV6-5; CDR3: CASRGMRARSYGYTF; DNA: TGTGCCAGCAGAGGCATGCGGGCACGATCCTATGGCTACACCTTC
D: -; J: TRBJ1-1; V: TRBV6-5; CDR3: CASSLEGQNTEAFF; DNA: TGTGCCAGCAGTTTGGAGGGACAGAACACTGAAGCTTTCTTT
D: -; J: TRBJ2-1; V: TRBV9; CDR3: CASSGERPSNEQFF; DNA: TGTGCCAGCAGCGGGGAGAGACCCAGCAATGAGCAGTTCTTC
D: -; J: TRBJ2-1; V: TRBV5-1; CDR3: CASSPSGAQSLYNEQFF; DNA: TGCGCCAGCAGCCCGTCGGGTGCCCAATCTCTATACAATGAGCAGTTCTTC
D: -; J: TRBJ1-5; V: TRBV6-6; CDR3: CASSRQWVQPQHF; DNA: TGTGCCAGCAGCCGTCAATGGGTTCAGCCCCAGCATTTT
D: -; J: TRBJ1-1; V: TRBV28; CDR3: CASSLVRAGTEAFF; DNA: TGTGCCAGCAGCCTTGTCCGGGCTGGCACTGAAGCTTTCTTT
D: -; J: TRBJ1-2; V: TRBV30; CDR3: CAWSPGTSYGYTF; DNA: TGTGCCTGGAGTCCCGGGACAAGCTATGGCTACACCTTC
D: -; J: TRBJ2-2; V: TRBV5-5; CDR3: CASSLREFTGELFF; DNA: TGTGCCAGCAGCTTGAGGGAATTCACCGGGGAGCTGTTTTTT
D: -; J: TRBJ1-2; V: TRBV6-5; CDR3: CASRGRSFSGYTF; DNA: TGTGCCAGCAGGGGCCGCTCCTTCAGCGGCTACACCTTC